Detailed here is one TCR beta chain. Living in under 30 US areas, the participants were between 18 and 89 years of age. For recovered donors of Cohort 3, there were two negative PCRs, clearance, or symptom resolution. This entry comes from a study of blood T cell repertoires in COVID-19. Study context: Specimens from acute and convalescent COVID-19 originated in the United States, Italy and Spain. PBMCs, B-cell-depleted T cells, or T cells were the source of the cDNA or gDNA that made up the material.

The table came from immunoSEQ multiplex PCR; TCRdb's copy has only in-frame clones and leaves some out. The sample consists of a few hundred thousand clones, approximately 90% of them appearing once. CDR3 length: 11 residues. V was clipped by 6 bases and J by 4 bases, with 3 bases between them. Per the germline V gene, CDR1 is LGHNT and CDR2 is FRNRAP. The TCR sequence derives from a woman in her late teens or twenties who had recovered from COVID-19. V usage is TRBV12-5 and J usage is TRBJ1-4; no reliable D call. Sequencing was performed on PBMCs or T cells enriched from blood (not recorded which). Here the CDR3 DNA reads TGTGCTAGTGGATATAATGAAAAACTGTTTTTT. The encoded protein is CASGYNEKLFF. Combining the CDR3 with reference TRBV12-5 and TRBJ1-4 gives the whole variable domain DARVTQTPRHKVTEMGQEVTMRCQPILGHNTVFWYRQTMMQGLELLAYFRNRAPLDDSGMPKDRFSAEMPDATLATLKIQPSEPRDSAVYFCASGYNEKLFFGSGTQLSVL.